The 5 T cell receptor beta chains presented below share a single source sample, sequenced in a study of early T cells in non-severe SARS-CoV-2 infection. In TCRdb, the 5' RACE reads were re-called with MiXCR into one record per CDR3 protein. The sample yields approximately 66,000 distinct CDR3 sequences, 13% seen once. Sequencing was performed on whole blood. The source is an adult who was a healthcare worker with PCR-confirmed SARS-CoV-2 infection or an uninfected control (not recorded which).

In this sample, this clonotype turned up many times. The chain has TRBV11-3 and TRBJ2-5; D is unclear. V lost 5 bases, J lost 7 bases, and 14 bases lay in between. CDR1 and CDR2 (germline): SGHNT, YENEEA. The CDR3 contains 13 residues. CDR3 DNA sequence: TGTGCCAGCAGCCTCACTGGGGAAGGGACCCAGTACTTC. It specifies CASSLTGEGTQYF.

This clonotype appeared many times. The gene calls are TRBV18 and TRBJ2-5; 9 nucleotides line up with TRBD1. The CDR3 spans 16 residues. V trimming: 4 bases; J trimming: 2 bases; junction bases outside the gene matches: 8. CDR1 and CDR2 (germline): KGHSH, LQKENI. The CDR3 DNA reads TGTGCCAGCTCACAACTCTCCGGGACAGGGCAAGAGACCCAGTACTTC. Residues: CASSQLSGTGQETQYF.

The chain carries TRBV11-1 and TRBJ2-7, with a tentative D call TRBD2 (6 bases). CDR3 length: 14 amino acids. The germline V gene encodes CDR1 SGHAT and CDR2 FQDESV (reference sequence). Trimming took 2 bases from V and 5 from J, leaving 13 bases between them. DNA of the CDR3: TGTGCCAGCAGCTTAAGAGCCGGGAGAGACGAGCAGTACTTC. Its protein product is CASSLRAGRDEQYF.

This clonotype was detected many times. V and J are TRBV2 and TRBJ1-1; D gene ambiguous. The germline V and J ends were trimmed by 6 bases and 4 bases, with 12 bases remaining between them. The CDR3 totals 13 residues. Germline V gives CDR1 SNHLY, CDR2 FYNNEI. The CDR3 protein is CASSPSVGTEAFF. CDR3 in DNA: TGTGCCAGCAGCCCTTCGGTTGGCACTGAAGCTTTCTTT.

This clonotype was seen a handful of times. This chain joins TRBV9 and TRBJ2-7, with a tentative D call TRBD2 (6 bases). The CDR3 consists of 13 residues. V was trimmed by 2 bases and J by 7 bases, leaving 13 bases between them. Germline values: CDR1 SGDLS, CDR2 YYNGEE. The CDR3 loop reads CASSVRTRGEQYF. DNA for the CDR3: TGTGCCAGCAGCGTTCGGACCCGGGGGGAGCAGTACTTC.